This passage covers 24 T cell receptor beta chains from one sample sequenced in a study of T cell repertoires in cytomegalovirus infection. Their antigens are not known. In TCRdb, the reads were re-called with MiXCR into one record per CDR3 protein. The sample records roughly 120,000 distinct CDR3 sequences, around 32% being singletons. Here the sequenced sample was CD8+ T cells from cultured PBMCs, taken from culture after CMV antigen stimulation. Receptors were obtained from a human donor in good health (CMV status not recorded). Some clones in this sample may be carry-over from other donors' samples.

The rearrangement uses TRBV19 and TRBJ2-1, with 11 bases fitting TRBD2. The V gene end was trimmed by 3 bases and the J gene end by 7 bases; junction bases not matched to a gene: 2. This CDR3 is built from 14 residues. Germline CDR1 is LNHDA and CDR2 is SQIVND (reference sequence). The CDR3 is CASSITSGGNEQFF. The CDR3 DNA follows: TGTGCCAGTAGTATTACTAGCGGGGGAAATGAGCAGTTCTTC.

This chain uses TRBV6-1 with TRBJ1-1; D gene uncertain. The CDR3 extends over 13 amino acids. V shed 8 bases and J shed 2 bases, with 12 bases lying between them. Germline lookup yields CDR1 MNHNS and CDR2 SASEGT. CDR3 residues: CASGTERNTEAFF. The CDR3 nucleotides read TGTGCCAGCGGTACAGAGAGAAACACTGAAGCTTTCTTT.

The chain employs TRBV20-1 and TRBJ2-7; TRBD2 matches 10 bases. J was trimmed by 3 bases and V by 1 base; bases with no gene match: 9. Germline V lookup: CDR1 DFQATT, CDR2 SNEGSKA (reference sequence). The CDR3 is 16 residues long. CDR3 in DNA: TGCAGTGCTAGAGCCGCTCTAGCGGGGGAATACTACGAGCAGTACTTC. Translated: CSARAALAGEYYEQYF.

This clonotype has a count of ten or more. The V call is TRBV7-2, the J call TRBJ1-1, with 7 bases matching TRBD1. Looked up from germline, CDR1 is SGHTA and CDR2 is FQGNSA. CDR3 length equals 14 residues. V gave up 3 bases and J gave up 4 bases; unmatched junction bases: 5. CDR3 residues: CASSFRQGFTEAFF. CDR3 DNA: TGTGCCAGCAGCTTCAGACAGGGATTCACTGAAGCTTTCTTT.

The chain has TRBV12-3 or TRBV12-4 and TRBJ1-3, with 7 bases matching TRBD1. The CDR3 is 15 residues long. After removal of 7 bases from V and 0 bases from J, the junction contained 6 bases not matched to a gene. CDR3 sequence: CASNTGAHSGNTIYF. The DNA for the CDR3 is TGTGCCAGCAATACAGGGGCCCACTCTGGAAACACCATATATTTT.

The table lists this clonotype with many counts. The chain recombines TRBV7-8 with TRBJ1-1; D ambiguous. Trimming took off 8 bases at V and 0 bases at J, with 16 bases between the two ends. The germline V gene encodes CDR1 SGHVS and CDR2 FQNEAQ. This CDR3 has 15 amino acids. The CDR3 here is CASFGTPSMNTEAFF. CDR3 sequence (DNA): TGTGCCAGCTTCGGCACACCGTCGATGAACACTGAAGCTTTCTTT. Full variable domain (missing parts from reference TRBV7-8 and TRBJ1-1): GAGVSQSPRYKVAKRGQDVALRCDPISGHVSLFWYQQALGQGPEFLTYFQNEAQLDKSGLPSDRFFAERPEGSVSTLKIQRTQQEDSAVYLCASFGTPSMNTEAFFGQGTRLTVV.

In this sample, this clonotype turned up a few times. The chain links TRBV4-2 to TRBJ1-3, with 8 bases fitting TRBD1. Germline CDR1 reads LGHNA; CDR2 reads YNFKEQ. The trim removed 1 base at V and 4 bases at J, leaving 3 bases unmatched. CDR3 length: 15 residues. CDR3 bases: TGTGCCAGCAGCCAAGGGACAGGGTTGGGAAACACCATATATTTT. It is translated as CASSQGTGLGNTIYF.

This clonotype has a handful of counts. This chain uses TRBV5-4 with TRBJ2-3; D might be TRBD1 (5 bases). The CDR3 length is 14 residues. The germline V gene has CDR1 SGHNT and CDR2 YYREEE (reference sequence). The V end lost 4 bases, the J end lost 2 bases, and 11 bases lay between the germline ends. For the CDR3, the DNA is TGTGCCAGCAGCCCCTTAGGGGTCACAGATACGCAGTATTTT. Amino acid sequence: CASSPLGVTDTQYF.

A few counts support this clonotype. This chain joins TRBV7-9 and TRBJ2-1; no reliable D call. Germline CDR1 SEHNR, CDR2 FQNEAQ (reference sequence). The CDR3 consists of 13 residues. Deletions cut 0 bases from V and 8 bases from J, with 8 bases between. The CDR3 here is CASSLAGWDEQFF. In DNA form, the CDR3 reads TGTGCCAGCAGCTTAGCGGGTTGGGATGAGCAGTTCTTC.

This clonotype was counted a few times. The gene calls are TRBV27 and TRBJ2-1, with 8 positions matching TRBD2. Germline-derived CDR1 and CDR2 are MNHEY and SMNVEV (reference sequence). V was clipped by 5 bases and J by 9 bases; unmatched bases: 6. The CDR3 has 13 amino acids. CDR3 in amino acids: CASSPRGGTEQFF. The CDR3 nucleotides are TGTGCCAGCAGTCCTCGGGGGGGAACTGAGCAGTTCTTC.

In regard to this clonotype: It may be a read error: a sequence one base away is much more abundant. No DNA is shown, since the ends of the CDR3 on it are uncertain; the CDR3 is the one TCRdb lists. The J gene is TRBJ1-1, the V gene TRBV7-8; the table's D call TRBD1 went unverified against the DNA. The germline V gene has CDR1 SGHVS and CDR2 FQNEAQ. The CDR3 numbers 16 amino acids, ends counted. CDR3 protein: CASSPAFGQGSTEVFF.

Only a few counts were recorded for this clonotype. The chain uses TRBV20-1 and TRBJ1-1, with a tentative D call TRBD1 (6 bases). Per the germline V gene, CDR1 is DFQATT and CDR2 is SNEGSKA (reference sequence). CDR3 size: 13 residues. The V end lost 6 bases, the J end lost 2 bases, and 13 bases lay between the germline ends. The CDR3 is CSAEEGDNTEAFF. The CDR3 bases are TGCAGTGCCGAGGAGGGGGATAACACTGAAGCTTTCTTT.

The table lists this clonotype with many counts. The chain uses TRBV7-9 and TRBJ1-1; TRBD1 matches 8 bases. J gave up 5 bases and V 5 bases, and 4 bases lay outside the gene matches. This CDR3 has 13 amino acids. The germline gives CDR1 SEHNR, CDR2 FQNEAQ (reference sequence). CDR3 bases: TGTGCCAGCAGCCCGGACAGGGCAACTGAAGCTTTCTTT. It encodes CASSPDRATEAFF.

This clonotype was picked up a small number of times. The J gene is TRBJ1-2, the V gene TRBV12-3 or TRBV12-4; perhaps TRBD1 as D (5 bases). V was clipped by 2 bases and J by 4 bases, with 8 bases between them. This CDR3 is built from 13 residues. CDR3 region: CASSLSGLYGYTF. In DNA form, the CDR3 reads TGTGCCAGCAGTTTATCAGGGCTCTATGGCTACACCTTC.

CDR3 residues: CAISPSDGTGPYEQYF. For the CDR3, the DNA is TGTGCCATCAGTCCCTCCGATGGGACAGGCCCCTACGAGCAGTACTTC. This chain uses TRBV10-3 with TRBJ2-7, with TRBD1 identical over 8 bases. The ends lost 5 bases at V and 2 bases at J; junction bases unmatched: 11. There are 16 residues in the CDR3. Germline V CDR1 and CDR2: ENHRY, SYGVKD.

This clonotype was counted only a few times. The V gene is TRBV19, the J gene TRBJ2-7; D is ambiguous. The CDR3 sequence is 13 residues long. CDR1 is LNHDA and CDR2 is SQIVND in the germline V gene (reference sequence). Trimming stripped 1 base from V and 5 bases from J, with 9 bases between. The CDR3 protein is CASSIVEGNEQYF. As DNA, the CDR3 is TGTGCCAGTAGTATAGTGGAAGGGAACGAGCAGTACTTC.

This clonotype was counted only a few times. V and J are TRBV20-1 and TRBJ2-3; 7 nucleotides line up with TRBD1. Germline V gene lookup returns CDR1 DFQATT and CDR2 SNEGSKA (reference sequence). Trimming at V came to 6 bases and at J to 5 bases, leaving 14 bases not matched to a gene. This CDR3 is built from 15 residues. Here the CDR3 reads CSASPIDRVEDTQYF. The CDR3 bases are TGCAGTGCGTCACCGATCGACAGGGTGGAAGATACGCAGTATTTT.

The genes are TRBV19 and TRBJ2-3, with 7 bases fitting TRBD2. Germline lookup yields CDR1 LNHDA and CDR2 SQIVND (reference sequence). Unmatched junction bases numbered 9, after V lost 7 bases and J lost 2 bases. The CDR3 sequence is 15 residues long. The CDR3 sequence is CASTSRDYLTDTQYF. The CDR3, as DNA: TGTGCCAGTACCTCCCGGGACTACCTCACAGATACGCAGTATTTT. Variable domain in full (rest from reference TRBV19 and TRBJ2-3): DGGITQSPKYLFRKEGQNVTLSCEQNLNHDAMYWYRQDPGQGLRLIYYSQIVNDFQKGDIAEGYSVSREKKESFPLTVTSAQKNPTAFYLCASTSRDYLTDTQYFGPGTRLTVL.

CDR3 bases: TGCGCCAGCAGCCAAGAAAATGGGGTTCGGCGCGAGCAGTACTTC. This translates into CASSQENGVRREQYF. The chain joins TRBV4-1 to TRBJ2-7; D is uncertain. This CDR3 region has 15 residues. V gave up 0 bases and J gave up 6 bases, with 15 bases separating them. Germline-derived CDR1 and CDR2 are MGHRA and YSYEKL.

This clonotype was counted a few times. The rearrangement joins TRBV6-1 to TRBJ1-6; D is ambiguous. V was clipped by 9 bases and J by 7 bases, with 19 bases between them. Per the germline V gene, CDR1 is MNHNS and CDR2 is SASEGT. There are 15 residues in the CDR3. CDR3 in amino acids: CARDRLGRYNSPLHF. CDR3 in DNA: TGTGCCAGGGACCGGTTGGGGAGATACAATTCACCCCTCCACTTT.

There are a few counts of this clonotype. CDR3 nucleotide sequence: TGTGCCAGCAGCTGGGGTGGGGAAAACACTGAAGCTTTCTTT. Protein: CASSWGGENTEAFF. The V and J genes are TRBV12-3 or TRBV12-4 and TRBJ1-1; the D is unclear. V lost 6 bases and J lost 2, with 13 bases in between. CDR3 length: 14 amino acids.

V gene TRBV19 combines with J gene TRBJ2-2; tentatively, D is TRBD2 (6 bases). The CDR3 is 14 residues long. V lost 1 base to trimming and J lost 7 bases, with 10 bases between them. Germline V gene lookup returns CDR1 LNHDA and CDR2 SQIVND (reference sequence). The CDR3 here is CASSIGDFFGELFF. CDR3 nucleotide sequence: TGTGCCAGTAGTATAGGGGACTTTTTCGGGGAGCTGTTTTTT.

This clonotype was picked up a small number of times. The chain is built from TRBV4-1 and TRBJ1-1; 7 bases match TRBD1. CDR1 and CDR2 from the germline V gene are MGHRA and YSYEKL. Trimming cost V 3 bases and J 0 bases; bases outside gene matches: 4. This CDR3 is 15 amino acids long. The CDR3 nucleotides are TGCGCCAGCAGCCAGGTGGGGACAGTGAACACTGAAGCTTTCTTT. It yields the protein CASSQVGTVNTEAFF.

This chain connects TRBV12-3 or TRBV12-4 to TRBJ2-1; the D gene could be TRBD1 or TRBD2 (5 bases each). V lost 3 bases and J 0 bases, leaving 15 bases between the germline ends. The CDR3 consists of 17 residues. CDR3 sequence reads: CASSFSGRGYSYNEQFF. The CDR3 DNA sequence: TGTGCCAGCAGTTTCTCAGGGCGAGGGTACTCCTACAATGAGCAGTTCTTC.